These T cell receptor beta chains were read from a single sample in a study of shared clonotypes between healthy human individuals. TCRdb's copy holds only in-frame clones and misses some; the assay was immunoSEQ multiplex PCR. The data hold approximately 2.4 million clones, with about 94% observed a single time. Sequenced input: naive CD4+ T cells sorted from blood. These receptor sequences come from a man aged 18 to 29 in good health. The CDR3 runs from the conserved cysteine through the conserved F or W.

J gene	V gene	CDR3 protein
TRBJ2-1	TRBV5-1	CASSAGRKSGASYNEQFF
TRBJ1-1	TRBV2	CASCFDANTEAFF
TRBJ2-5	TRBV6-1	CASSAGLKETQYF
TRBJ2-5	TRBV28	CASNRDRGLETQYF
TRBJ1-4	TRBV2	CASSERQGRIEKLFF
TRBJ2-3	TRBV7-2	CASSLGARYQQYF
TRBJ1-1	TRBV6-1	CASSVQPQNTEAFF
TRBJ2-5	TRBV9	CASSDDRAETQYF
TRBJ1-1	TRBV5-1	CASSLGLGAVEAFF
TRBJ2-3	TRBV10-1	CASSPQRTGGTDTQYF
TRBJ1-2	TRBV28	CASSFSPYGYTF
TRBJ1-2	TRBV6-5	CASSQYPGGYTF
TRBJ2-7	TRBV4-2	CASSPTGYSYEQYF
TRBJ1-1	TRBV5-1	CASSLDSMNTEAFF
TRBJ1-1	TRBV6-5	CASRAGGGGTEAFF
TRBJ2-1	TRBV4-3	CASSQDRLPWREGRDEQFF
TRBJ2-7	TRBV6-1	CASSELGASDEQYF
TRBJ2-5	TRBV5-4	CASSDQETQYF
TRBJ2-1	TRBV5-1	CASSLVASGYNEQFF
TRBJ1-1	TRBV10-3	CATSGGVTEAFF
TRBJ1-4	TRBV4-3	CASSEGFPATNEKLFF
TRBJ1-4	TRBV30	CAWDRGKEKLFF
TRBJ2-5	TRBV10-3	CATTKRVQETQYF
TRBJ2-2	TRBV9	CASSEGLRGSNTGELFF
TRBJ2-6	TRBV5-4	CASSSWTGDSGANVLTF
TRBJ2-1	TRBV10-1	CASSVDRGRNEQFF
TRBJ2-2	TRBV6-1	CASSADNTGELFF
TRBJ2-7	TRBV12-2	CASRLKGQGSYEQYF
TRBJ2-1	TRBV6-6	CASQLAGAYNEQFF
TRBJ2-6	TRBV10-3	CAISGPHQGLSGANVLTF
TRBJ1-2	TRBV11-2	CASSWSEGGGYTF
TRBJ2-5	TRBV4-2	CASSHFRQRETQYF
TRBJ1-2	TRBV4-1	CASSQPFTGGYTF
TRBJ2-7	TRBV7-8	CASSFLAGPLGEQYF
TRBJ1-4	TRBV10-2	CASSESRDATNEKLFF
TRBJ2-7	TRBV19	CASSRTGFPYEQYF
TRBJ1-4	TRBV10-3	CAISEGQGSQHEKLFF
TRBJ2-7	TRBV5-4	CASSLGLGDYEQYF
TRBJ2-7	TRBV27	CASSRGPHEQYF
TRBJ2-7	TRBV10-2	CASSESYIDSEQYF
TRBJ2-2	TRBV5-4	CASSLGTTGELFF
TRBJ1-1	TRBV7-6	CASSLTAIISTEAFF
TRBJ2-7	TRBV18	CASSLPTGATGTYEQYF
TRBJ1-5	TRBV6-5	CASSPNPGTTQHF
TRBJ1-1	TRBV6-6	CASSSPRSEAFF
TRBJ1-6	TRBV27	CASEDRSGKYNSPLHF
TRBJ2-7	TRBV18	CASSLSGRDYEQYF
TRBJ2-7	TRBV6-1	CASGGQGSYEQYF
TRBJ2-7	TRBV29-1	CSVFTSYEQYF
TRBJ2-7	TRBV10-1	CVTRQDAYEQYF
TRBJ1-4	TRBV27	CASSFKQDGEKLFF
TRBJ1-4	TRBV7-2	CASSKHRGGSNEKLFF
TRBJ2-1	TRBV10-1	CASSVGGPNNEQFF
TRBJ2-4	TRBV6-5	CASSYTPGLAGGSTYF
TRBJ2-7	TRBV28	CASSSTGTAVYEQYF
TRBJ1-1	TRBV5-4	CASSSMGVNTEAFF
TRBJ2-3	TRBV19	CASSKITGMVDTQYF
TRBJ2-7	TRBV6-5	CASSYGDSPYEQYF
TRBJ1-2	TRBV29-1	CSARQGANYGYTF